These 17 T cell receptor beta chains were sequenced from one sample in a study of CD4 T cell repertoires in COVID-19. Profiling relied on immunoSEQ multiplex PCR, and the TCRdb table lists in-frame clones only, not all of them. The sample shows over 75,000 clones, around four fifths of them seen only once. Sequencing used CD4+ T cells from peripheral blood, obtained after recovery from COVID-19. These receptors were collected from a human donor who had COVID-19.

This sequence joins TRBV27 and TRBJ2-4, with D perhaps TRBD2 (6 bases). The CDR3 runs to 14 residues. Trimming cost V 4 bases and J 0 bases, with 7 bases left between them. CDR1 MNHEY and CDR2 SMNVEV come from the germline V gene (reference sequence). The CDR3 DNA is TGTGCCAGCAGTTCGGAGGGAGCCAAAAACATTCAGTACTTC. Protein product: CASSSEGAKNIQYF.

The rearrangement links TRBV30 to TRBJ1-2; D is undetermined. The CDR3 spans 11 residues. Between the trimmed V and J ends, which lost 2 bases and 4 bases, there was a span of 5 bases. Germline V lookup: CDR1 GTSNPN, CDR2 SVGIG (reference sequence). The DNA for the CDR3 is TGTGCCTGGAGTAAAACCTATGGCTACACCTTC. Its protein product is CAWSKTYGYTF.

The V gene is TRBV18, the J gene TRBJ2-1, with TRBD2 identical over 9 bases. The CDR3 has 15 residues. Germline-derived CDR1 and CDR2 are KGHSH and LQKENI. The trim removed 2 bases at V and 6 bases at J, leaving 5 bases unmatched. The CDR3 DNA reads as TGTGCCAGCTCACCAAGTCTAGCGGGATCCAATGAGCAGTTCTTC. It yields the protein CASSPSLAGSNEQFF.

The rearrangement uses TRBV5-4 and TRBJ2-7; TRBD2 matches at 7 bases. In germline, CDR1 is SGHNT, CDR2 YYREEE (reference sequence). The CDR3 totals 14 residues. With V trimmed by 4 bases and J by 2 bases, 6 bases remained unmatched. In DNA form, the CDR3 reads TGTGCCAGCAGCACCCGGGACTACGCCTACGAGCAGTACTTC. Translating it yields CASSTRDYAYEQYF. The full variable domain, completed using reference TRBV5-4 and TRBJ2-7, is ETGVTQSPTHLIKTRGQQVTLRCSSQSGHNTVSWYQQALGQGPQFIFQYYREEENGRGNFPPRFSGLQFPNYSSELNVNALELDDSALYLCASSTRDYAYEQYFGPGTRLTVT.

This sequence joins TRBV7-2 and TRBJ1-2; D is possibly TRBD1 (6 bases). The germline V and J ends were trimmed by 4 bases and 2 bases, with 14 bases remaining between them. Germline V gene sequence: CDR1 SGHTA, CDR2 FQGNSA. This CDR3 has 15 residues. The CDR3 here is CASSSLWTENYGYTF. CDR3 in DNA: TGTGCCAGCAGCTCTCTATGGACAGAGAACTATGGCTACACCTTC.

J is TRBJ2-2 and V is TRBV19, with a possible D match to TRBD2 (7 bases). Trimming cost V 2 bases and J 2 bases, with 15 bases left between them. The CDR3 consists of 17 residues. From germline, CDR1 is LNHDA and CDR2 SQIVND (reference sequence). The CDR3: CASSISWGGANTGELFF. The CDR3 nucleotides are TGTGCCAGTAGTATAAGTTGGGGGGGCGCAAACACCGGGGAGCTGTTTTTT.

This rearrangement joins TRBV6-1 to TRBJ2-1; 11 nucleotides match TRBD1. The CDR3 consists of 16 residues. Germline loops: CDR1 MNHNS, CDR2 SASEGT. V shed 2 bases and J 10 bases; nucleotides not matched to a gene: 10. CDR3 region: CASSENRDRGFWEQFF. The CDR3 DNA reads TGTGCCAGCAGTGAAAACCGGGACAGGGGGTTCTGGGAGCAGTTCTTC.

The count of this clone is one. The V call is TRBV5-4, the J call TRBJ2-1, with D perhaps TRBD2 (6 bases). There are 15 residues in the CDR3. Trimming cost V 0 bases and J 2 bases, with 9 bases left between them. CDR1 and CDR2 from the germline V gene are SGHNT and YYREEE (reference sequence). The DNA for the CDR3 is TGTGCCAGCAGCTTGGAGGAGGGAACCTACAATGAGCAGTTCTTC. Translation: CASSLEEGTYNEQFF.

The CDR3 region is CASSRAGGREEQYF. DNA of the CDR3: TGTGCCAGCAGTCGAGCGGGAGGGAGAGAAGAGCAGTACTTC. The rearrangement links TRBV2 to TRBJ2-7, with 10 bases matching TRBD2. Germline assignment: CDR1 SNHLY and CDR2 FYNNEI. The CDR3 covers 14 residues. V shed 5 bases and J 7 bases; nucleotides not matched to a gene: 8.

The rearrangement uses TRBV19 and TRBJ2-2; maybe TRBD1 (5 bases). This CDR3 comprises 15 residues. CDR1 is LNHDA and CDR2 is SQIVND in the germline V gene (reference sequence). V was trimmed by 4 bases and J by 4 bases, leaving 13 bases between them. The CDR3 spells CASSTRQLLTGELFF. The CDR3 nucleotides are TGTGCCAGTAGTACGAGACAGTTACTCACCGGGGAGCTGTTTTTT. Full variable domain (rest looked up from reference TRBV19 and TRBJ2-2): DGGITQSPKYLFRKEGQNVTLSCEQNLNHDAMYWYRQDPGQGLRLIYYSQIVNDFQKGDIAEGYSVSREKKESFPLTVTSAQKNPTAFYLCASSTRQLLTGELFFGEGSRLTVL.

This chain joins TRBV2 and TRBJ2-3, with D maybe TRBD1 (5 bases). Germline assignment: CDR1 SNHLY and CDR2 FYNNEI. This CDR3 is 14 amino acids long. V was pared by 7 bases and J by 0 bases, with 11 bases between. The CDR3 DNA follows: TGTGCCAGCAAGAAAGGGGCGAGCACAGATACGCAGTATTTT. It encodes CASKKGASTDTQYF. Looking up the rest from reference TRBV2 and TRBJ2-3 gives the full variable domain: EPEVTQTPSHQVTQMGQEVILRCVPISNHLYFYWYRQILGQKVEFLVSFYNNEISEKSEIFDDQFSVERPDGSNFTLKIRSTKLEDSAMYFCASKKGASTDTQYFGPGTRLTVL.

In DNA, the CDR3 is TGTGCCAGCAGCTTGCCCGCCCTCTCTGAAGCTTTCTTT. Translation: CASSLPALSEAFF. The rearrangement uses TRBV11-2 and TRBJ1-1; D is unresolved. Looked up from germline, CDR1 is SGHAT and CDR2 is FQNNGV. The CDR3 loop spans 13 amino acids. V dropped 3 bases and J dropped 6 bases, with 11 bases sitting between them. The entire variable domain, with the rest obtained from reference TRBV11-2 and TRBJ1-1, is as follows: EAGVAQSPRYKIIEKRQSVAFWCNPISGHATLYWYQQILGQGPKLLIQFQNNGVVDDSQLPKDRFSAERLKGVDSTLKIQPAKLEDSAVYLCASSLPALSEAFFGQGTRLTVV.

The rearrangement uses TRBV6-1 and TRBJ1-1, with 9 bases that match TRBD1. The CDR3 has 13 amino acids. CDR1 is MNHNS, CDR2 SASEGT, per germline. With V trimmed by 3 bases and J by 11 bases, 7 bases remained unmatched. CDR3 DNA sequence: TGTGCCAGCAGTGAGGGACAGGGACTTAGGGCTTTCTTT. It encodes CASSEGQGLRAFF.

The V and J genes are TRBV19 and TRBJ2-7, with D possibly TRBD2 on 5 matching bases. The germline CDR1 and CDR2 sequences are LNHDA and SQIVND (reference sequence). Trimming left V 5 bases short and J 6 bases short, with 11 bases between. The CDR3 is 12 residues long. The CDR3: CASSLSRGEQYF. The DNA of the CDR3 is TGTGCCAGTAGTCTCTCCCGGGGCGAGCAGTACTTC.

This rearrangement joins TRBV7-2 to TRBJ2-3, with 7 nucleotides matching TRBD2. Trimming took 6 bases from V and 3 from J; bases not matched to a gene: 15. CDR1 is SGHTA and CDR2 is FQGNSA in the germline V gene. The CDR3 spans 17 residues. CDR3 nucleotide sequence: TGTGCCAGCAGAAAACGCCTAGCGGAGTCTAGGACAGATACGCAGTATTTT. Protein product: CASRKRLAESRTDTQYF.

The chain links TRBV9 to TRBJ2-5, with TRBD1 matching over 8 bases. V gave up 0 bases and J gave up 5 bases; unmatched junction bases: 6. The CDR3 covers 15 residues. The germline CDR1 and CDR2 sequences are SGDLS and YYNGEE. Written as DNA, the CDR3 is TGTGCCAGCAGCGTAGGATCAGGGGGCTTGGAGACCCAGTACTTC. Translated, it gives CASSVGSGGLETQYF. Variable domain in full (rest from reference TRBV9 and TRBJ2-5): DSGVTQTPKHLITATGQRVTLRCSPRSGDLSVYWYQQSLDQGLQFLIQYYNGEERAKGNILERFSAQQFPDLHSELNLSSLELGDSALYFCASSVGSGGLETQYFGPGTRLLVL.

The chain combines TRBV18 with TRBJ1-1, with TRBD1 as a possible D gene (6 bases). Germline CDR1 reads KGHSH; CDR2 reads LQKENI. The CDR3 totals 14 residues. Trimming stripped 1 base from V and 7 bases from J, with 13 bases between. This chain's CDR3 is CASSPLGGGVEAFF. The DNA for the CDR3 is TGTGCCAGCTCACCACTCGGAGGGGGGGTTGAAGCTTTCTTT.